Each of the 24 T cell receptor beta chains below was sequenced from the same sample in a study of cytomegalovirus exposure and HLA in healthy donors. Clones were sequenced by immunoSEQ multiplex PCR, and TCRdb holds only the in-frame ones, with some missing. Counted here are 150,000 to 200,000 clones, 84% occurring once; the ten biggest clones make up approximately 7%. What was sequenced was PBMCs. The receptors were sampled from a man aged 18 to 29 in good health and CMV-seropositive.

In this sample, this clone turned up many times. The gene calls are TRBV7-2 and TRBJ2-5; D may be TRBD1 (5 bases). Germline V lookup: CDR1 SGHTA, CDR2 FQGNSA. The CDR3 loop spans 15 amino acids. With 4 bases removed from V and 4 bases from J, the gap between germline ends came to 16 bases. The CDR3 region is CASSSIQGIRETQYF. CDR3 coding DNA: TGTGCCAGCAGCTCCATTCAGGGAATACGAGAGACCCAGTACTTC.

This chain links TRBV30 with TRBJ2-7; a possible D gene is TRBD2 (5 bases). The germline gives CDR1 GTSNPN, CDR2 SVGIG (reference sequence). The CDR3 is 13 amino acids. Deletions cut 1 base from V and 6 bases from J, with 13 bases between. The CDR3 DNA is TGTGCCTGGAGTGACACTCGAGGAGGCGAGCAGTACTTC. Translated, it gives CAWSDTRGGEQYF. Looking up the rest from reference TRBV30 and TRBJ2-7 gives the full variable domain: SQTIHQWPATLVQPVGSPLSLECTVEGTSNPNLYWYRQAAGRGLQLLFYSVGIGQISSEVPQNLSASRPQDRQFILSSKKLLLSDSGFYLCAWSDTRGGEQYFGPGTRLTVT.

The CDR3 DNA is TGTGCCAGCAGCCGACAGGGCAGCAATCAGCCCCAGCATTTT. This sequence encodes CASSRQGSNQPQHF. The chain joins TRBV5-4 to TRBJ1-5; TRBD1 matches at 7 bases. Germline V lookup: CDR1 SGHNT, CDR2 YYREEE (reference sequence). The CDR3 has 14 residues. V lost 4 bases and J lost 1; bases outside the gene matches: 2.

This clone was seen only a few times. This rearrangement joins TRBV19 to TRBJ1-2; 7 bases agree with TRBD1. V was pared by 4 bases and J by 2 bases, with 4 bases of the junction left unmatched. The CDR3 is 14 residues long. The germline V gene has CDR1 LNHDA and CDR2 SQIVND (reference sequence). CDR3 DNA: TGTGCCAGTAGTACCCCGACAGGGAACTATGGCTACACCTTC. Translation: CASSTPTGNYGYTF.

The chain joins TRBV4-3 to TRBJ2-5; TRBD2 matches at 8 bases. V shed 4 bases and J 5 bases; nucleotides not matched to a gene: 12. Germline lookup yields CDR1 LGHNA and CDR2 YSLEER. This CDR3 is 16 amino acids long. The CDR3 is CASSPTPGGRGETQYF. CDR3 nucleotides: TGCGCCAGCAGCCCCACGCCGGGGGGGCGAGGTGAGACCCAGTACTTC.

The V and J genes are TRBV7-9 and TRBJ1-3; D ambiguous. Trimming removed 3 bases from V and 4 bases from J, with 7 bases in between. This CDR3 is 13 amino acids long. Germline V gene lookup returns CDR1 SEHNR and CDR2 FQNEAQ (reference sequence). Written as DNA, the CDR3 is TGTGCCAGCAGCTTCACATCCGGAAACACCATATATTTT. Translated: CASSFTSGNTIYF.

The J gene is TRBJ2-1, the V gene TRBV30, with 7 bases identical to TRBD1. The CDR3 runs 16 residues. Looked up from germline, CDR1 is GTSNPN and CDR2 is SVGIG (reference sequence). Losses at the gene ends were 2 bases for V and 4 bases for J; bases not matched to a gene: 11. The CDR3 DNA reads TGTGCCTGGAGTCCCTCTACCCGGGGACAGTACAATGAGCAGTTCTTC. Translating it yields CAWSPSTRGQYNEQFF.

The genes are TRBV28 and TRBJ2-7; perhaps TRBD2 as D (6 bases). CDR1 is MDHEN and CDR2 is SYDVKM in the germline V gene. CDR3 length equals 18 residues. With 3 bases removed from V and 0 bases from J, the gap between germline ends came to 21 bases. CDR3 residues: CASSLDYESYQVSYEQYF. The CDR3 DNA follows: TGTGCCAGCAGTTTGGACTACGAAAGCTACCAAGTCTCCTACGAGCAGTACTTC.

The rearrangement joins TRBV19 to TRBJ2-1; 10 bases align to TRBD1. Germline V gene data show CDR1 as LNHDA and CDR2 as SQIVND (reference sequence). Germline trimming cut 3 bases from V and 7 bases from J; bases unmatched to any gene: 6. The CDR3 has 15 residues. The CDR3 loop reads CASSIGTGEGNEQFF. The DNA for the CDR3 is TGTGCCAGTAGTATTGGGACAGGGGAGGGAAATGAGCAGTTCTTC.

V is TRBV2 and J is TRBJ2-3, with D tentatively TRBD2 (5 bases). Germline CDR1 and CDR2: SNHLY and FYNNEI. CDR3 length: 15 residues. V was pared by 5 bases and J by 0 bases, with 12 bases between. CDR3 sequence: CASSQDWTSTDTQYF. The CDR3 nucleotides are TGTGCCAGCAGTCAGGACTGGACTAGCACAGATACGCAGTATTTT. Complete variable domain (other parts from reference TRBV2 and TRBJ2-3): EPEVTQTPSHQVTQMGQEVILRCVPISNHLYFYWYRQILGQKVEFLVSFYNNEISEKSEIFDDQFSVERPDGSNFTLKIRSTKLEDSAMYFCASSQDWTSTDTQYFGPGTRLTVL.

The V gene is TRBV27, the J gene TRBJ2-1, with 9 bases identical to TRBD2. J gave up 7 bases and V 4 bases, and 5 bases lay outside the gene matches. Per germline, CDR1 MNHEY and CDR2 SMNVEV (reference sequence). The CDR3 runs to 14 residues. Here the CDR3 DNA reads TGTGCCAGCAGTTCTAGCGGGATACTGAATGAGCAGTTCTTC. Translating it yields CASSSSGILNEQFF.

This chain joins TRBV28 and TRBJ2-1; a possible D gene is TRBD2 (6 bases). The CDR3 sequence is 15 residues long. Germline V gene data show CDR1 as MDHEN and CDR2 as SYDVKM. The ends were cut back, 6 bases at V and 3 bases at J, with 15 bases in the middle. The CDR3 loop is CASRGEEGFYNEQFF. The CDR3 DNA reads as TGTGCCAGCAGGGGGGAGGAGGGGTTCTACAATGAGCAGTTCTTC.

This rearrangement joins TRBV11-2 to TRBJ1-2; TRBD1 aligns across 8 bases. The length of the CDR3 is 13 residues. Trimming at V came to 6 bases and at J to 8 bases, leaving 8 bases not matched to a gene. The V gene's germline CDR1 is SGHAT and CDR2 FQNNGV. CDR3 protein: CASSSDREAGYTF. As DNA, the CDR3 is TGTGCCAGCAGTTCGGACAGGGAAGCGGGCTACACCTTC.

This chain connects TRBV7-9 to TRBJ2-7; TRBD2 agrees at 7 bases. Trimming cost V 5 bases and J 5 bases; bases outside gene matches: 3. The CDR3 extends over 12 amino acids. Germline CDR1 reads SEHNR; CDR2 reads FQNEAQ (reference sequence). CDR3 in amino acids: CASSPREDEQYF. CDR3 in DNA: TGTGCCAGCAGCCCCCGGGAGGACGAGCAGTACTTC.

The chain couples TRBV11-2 to TRBJ1-1; a possible D gene is TRBD1 (5 bases). V was cut by 5 bases and J by 1 base, with 14 bases left in between. The CDR3 is made up of 15 amino acids. CDR1 is SGHAT, CDR2 FQNNGV, per germline. In DNA form, the CDR3 reads TGTGCCAGCAGCCGATTTCGGGGGGGGAACACTGAAGCTTTCTTT. Its translation is CASSRFRGGNTEAFF.

The table lists this clone with a few counts. The V gene is TRBV15, the J gene TRBJ2-3; 14 positions agree with TRBD2. The CDR3 consists of 20 residues. After removal of 5 bases from V and 0 bases from J, the junction contained 13 bases not matched to a gene. Per the germline V gene, CDR1 is LNHNV and CDR2 is YYDKDF (reference sequence). CDR3 coding DNA: TGTGCCACCAGCGGGAACACCGGGACTAGCGGGGGATTTAGCACAGATACGCAGTATTTT. As protein: CATSGNTGTSGGFSTDTQYF.

The chain couples TRBV29-1 to TRBJ1-3, with 9 bases fitting TRBD1. CDR3 length: 15 amino acids. V lost 2 bases, J lost 2 bases, and 4 bases stayed unmatched. CDR1 and CDR2 from the germline V gene are SQVTM and ANQGSEA. DNA of the CDR3: TGCAGCGTTGAACCCCGGGACAGGGCTGGAAACACCATATATTTT. Its protein is CSVEPRDRAGNTIYF.

The chain couples TRBV1 to TRBJ2-3; the table's D call of TRBD1 was not tested on the DNA. TRBV1 represents a pseudogene. The length of the CDR3 is 14 residues. DNA of the CDR3: TGCACCAGCAGCCCCGCGATGGCCAGGGATACGCAGTATTTT. This codes for CTSSPAMARDTQYF.

This sequence joins TRBV7-2 and TRBJ2-7, with D unclear. From germline, CDR1 is SGHTA and CDR2 FQGNSA. Deletions cut 5 bases from V and 7 bases from J, with 9 bases between. The length of the CDR3 is 11 residues. The CDR3 DNA reads as TGTGCCAGCAGCCCCCTCGGGGAGCAGTACTTC. This codes for CASSPLGEQYF.

This clone was counted a single time. This chain uses TRBV6-5 with TRBJ2-7; TRBD1 matches at 7 bases. J was trimmed by 4 bases and V by 5 bases; bases with no gene match: 8. CDR3 length: 14 residues. Germline V gene data show CDR1 as MNHEY and CDR2 as SVGAGI. CDR3 in DNA: TGTGCCAGCAGTCGCCTCCCACAGGGGTACGAGCAGTACTTC. This translates into CASSRLPQGYEQYF.

The rearrangement links TRBV27 to TRBJ2-1; unclear D gene. The CDR3 totals 12 residues. Germline lookup yields CDR1 MNHEY and CDR2 SMNVEV (reference sequence). V shed 5 bases and J shed 9 bases, with 11 bases lying between them. Here the CDR3 reads CASSKMRSEQFF. CDR3 DNA: TGTGCCAGCAGTAAAATGAGGAGTGAGCAGTTCTTC.

The rearrangement joins TRBV6-4 to TRBJ2-1; TRBD2 matches 9 bases. The germline V gene encodes CDR1 MRHNA and CDR2 SNTAGT. This CDR3 contains 17 residues. Germline trimming cut 0 bases from V and 4 bases from J; bases unmatched to any gene: 7. The CDR3 DNA reads as TGTGCCAGCAGTGACTCTATTTCGGCGGGAGGGTACAATGAGCAGTTCTTC. It yields the protein CASSDSISAGGYNEQFF.

CDR3 DNA: TGTGCCAGCAGCGCCTCGGGCGGGAGCTCCTACGAGCAGTACTTC. Its protein product is CASSASGGSSYEQYF. The rearrangement links TRBV7-9 to TRBJ2-7, with 7 bases identical to TRBD2. This CDR3 has 15 residues. The trim removed 5 bases at V and 0 bases at J, leaving 7 bases unmatched. Germline V lookup: CDR1 SEHNR, CDR2 FQNEAQ (reference sequence).

The J gene is TRBJ2-7, the V gene TRBV27; a possible D gene is TRBD1 (5 bases). Germline values: CDR1 MNHEY, CDR2 SMNVEV (reference sequence). The V end lost 1 base, the J end lost 2 bases, and 21 bases lay between the germline ends. The CDR3 runs to 18 residues. The CDR3: CASSLYGRVEIPTYEQYF. CDR3 DNA sequence: TGTGCCAGCAGTTTATACGGCAGGGTGGAGATACCAACCTACGAGCAGTACTTC.